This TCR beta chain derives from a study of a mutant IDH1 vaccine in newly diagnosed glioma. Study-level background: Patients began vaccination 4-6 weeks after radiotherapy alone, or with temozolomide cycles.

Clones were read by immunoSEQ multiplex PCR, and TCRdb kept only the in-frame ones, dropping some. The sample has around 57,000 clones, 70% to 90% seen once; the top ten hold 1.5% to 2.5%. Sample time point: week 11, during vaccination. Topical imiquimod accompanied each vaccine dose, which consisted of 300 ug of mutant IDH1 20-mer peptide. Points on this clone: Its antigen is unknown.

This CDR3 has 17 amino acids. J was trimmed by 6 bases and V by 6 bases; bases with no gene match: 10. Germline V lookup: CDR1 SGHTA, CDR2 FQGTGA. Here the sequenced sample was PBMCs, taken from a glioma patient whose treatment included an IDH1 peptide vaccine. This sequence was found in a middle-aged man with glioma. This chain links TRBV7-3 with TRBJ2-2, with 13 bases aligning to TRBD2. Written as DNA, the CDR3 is TGTGCCAGCAGGCCAATACTAGCGGGAGGGCCATCCGGGGAGCTGTTTTTT. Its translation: CASRPILAGGPSGELFF.